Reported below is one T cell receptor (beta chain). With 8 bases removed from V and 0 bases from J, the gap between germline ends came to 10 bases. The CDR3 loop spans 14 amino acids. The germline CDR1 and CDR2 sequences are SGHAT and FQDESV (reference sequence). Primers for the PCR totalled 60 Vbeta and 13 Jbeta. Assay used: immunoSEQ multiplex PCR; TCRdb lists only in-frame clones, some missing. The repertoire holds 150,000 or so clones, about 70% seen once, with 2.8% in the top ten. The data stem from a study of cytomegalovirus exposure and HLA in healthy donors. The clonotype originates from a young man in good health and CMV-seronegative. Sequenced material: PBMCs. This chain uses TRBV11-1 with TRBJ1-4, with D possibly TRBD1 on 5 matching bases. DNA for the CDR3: TGTGCCAGCGGTACAGGAACAACTAATGAAAAACTGTTTTTT. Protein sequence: CASGTGTTNEKLFF.